This entry lists 20 T cell receptor beta chains sequenced from one sample in a study of blood T cells in healthy people across ages. Then a second PCR, running about 6 to 12 cycles, was carried out with a sample-barcoded 5' primer and a J-beta primer mix. TCRdb independently ran MiXCR on the 5' RACE reads; one entry per CDR3 protein. This table has roughly 720,000 distinct CDR3 sequences, roughly 50% appearing once. The sample consisted of blood. Receptor source: a man older than 75 in good health.

This clonotype was found a few times. The chain combines TRBV6-5 with TRBJ2-5, with D tentatively TRBD2 (6 bases). Germline V lookup: CDR1 MNHEY, CDR2 SVGAGI. The ends were cut back, 2 bases at V and 5 bases at J, with 12 bases in the middle. The CDR3 covers 14 residues. The CDR3 here is CASSYPGGDETQYF. In nucleotides, the CDR3 is TGTGCCAGCAGTTACCCAGGCGGGGACGAGACCCAGTACTTC.

The genes are TRBV29-1 and TRBJ2-1; maybe TRBD1 (6 bases). The CDR3 length is 15 residues. V dropped 0 bases and J dropped 8 bases, with 17 bases sitting between them. The germline CDR1 and CDR2 sequences are SQVTM and ANQGSEA. CDR3 region: CSVEDADRLGDEQFF. The DNA for the CDR3 is TGCAGCGTTGAAGATGCCGACAGGTTGGGGGATGAGCAGTTCTTC.

This chain's CDR3 is CASSQDLASGETQYF. The CDR3, as DNA: TGTGCCAGCAGCCAAGACCTGGCTAGCGGGGAGACCCAGTACTTC. V and J are TRBV3-1 and TRBJ2-5, with 8 bases that match TRBD2. From germline, CDR1 is LGHDT and CDR2 YNNKEL (reference sequence). The CDR3 is made up of 15 amino acids. V trimming: 0 bases; J trimming: 5 bases; junction bases outside the gene matches: 5.

V and J are TRBV6-1 and TRBJ2-3; D perhaps matches TRBD1 (6 bases). This CDR3 has 13 amino acids. Trimming removed 7 bases at V and 4 bases at J, with 12 bases between. Germline loops: CDR1 MNHNS, CDR2 SASEGT. CDR3 sequence reads: CASTLTGSDTQYF. CDR3 bases: TGTGCCAGCACCCTGACAGGTTCAGATACGCAGTATTTT.

The V call is TRBV5-5, the J call TRBJ2-3; 11 bases match TRBD2. With V trimmed by 4 bases and J by 4 bases, 8 bases remained unmatched. The CDR3 is 16 residues long. Per germline, CDR1 SGHKS and CDR2 YYEKEE (reference sequence). CDR3 protein: CASSPATSGNADTQYF. The CDR3 DNA follows: TGTGCCAGCAGCCCAGCGACTAGCGGGAACGCAGATACGCAGTATTTT.

The chain combines TRBV27 with TRBJ2-7; no clear D gene. The CDR3 is 15 residues long. Trimming stripped 6 bases from V and 7 bases from J, with 22 bases between. Germline V gene lookup returns CDR1 MNHEY and CDR2 SMNVEV (reference sequence). The CDR3 DNA sequence: TGTGCCAGCAGCTCCCGGAGAGACTCCTACAATGAGCAGTACTTC. This codes for CASSSRRDSYNEQYF.

This clonotype has just a few counts. The chain carries TRBV9 and TRBJ2-5; a possible D gene is TRBD1 (6 bases). CDR1 is SGDLS, CDR2 YYNGEE, per germline. V shed 0 bases and J shed 2 bases, with 20 bases lying between them. The CDR3 is 18 residues long. The CDR3 nucleotides read TGTGCCAGCAGCGTAGCAACCATAACCGGGACAAGACAAGAGACCCAGTACTTC. This codes for CASSVATITGTRQETQYF.

This clonotype occurred a few times. The rearrangement uses TRBV5-6 and TRBJ1-4, with D perhaps TRBD1 (6 bases). V was cut by 3 bases and J by 7 bases, with 16 bases left in between. CDR1 SGHDT and CDR2 YYEEEE come from the germline V gene. The CDR3 extends over 15 amino acids. CDR3 nucleotide sequence: TGTGCCAGCAGCTACCCGAGGGGGGCGAGTGAAAAACTGTTTTTT. Protein: CASSYPRGASEKLFF.

The chain carries TRBV5-1 and TRBJ1-6; D not resolved. Germline-derived CDR1 and CDR2 are SGHRS and YFSETQ. V lost 4 bases, J lost 6 bases, and 14 bases lay in between. This CDR3 has 15 residues. CDR3 residues: CASSATVQINSPLHF. CDR3 nucleotides: TGCGCCAGCAGCGCCACGGTCCAGATTAATTCACCCCTCCACTTT.

Of note for this clonotype: A read error may account for a junction end that differs from germline. The chain carries TRBV11-3 and TRBJ2-1; weak D call: TRBD2 (5 bases). This CDR3 region has 15 residues. The V gene's germline CDR1 is SGHNT and CDR2 YENEEA. The CDR3 DNA sequence: TGTGCCGGCAGCCCCCAAGGGAGCTCCTACAATGAGCAGTTCTTC. Residues: CAGSPQGSSYNEQFF.

This clonotype has only a few counts. The genes are TRBV3-1 and TRBJ2-1; 8 nucleotides align to TRBD2. Germline assignment: CDR1 LGHDT and CDR2 YNNKEL (reference sequence). With 11 bases clipped from V and 3 bases from J, the junction kept 9 bases outside the gene matches. CDR3 length: 14 residues. CDR3 bases: TGTGCCTCTGCCGCTAGCGGGTACTACAATGAGCAGTTCTTC. Protein sequence: CASAASGYYNEQFF.

In this sample, this clonotype turned up a few times. V is TRBV10-1 and J is TRBJ2-1; D is undetermined. The CDR3 consists of 13 residues. Germline CDR1 and CDR2: WNHNN and SYGVQD (reference sequence). Trimming removed 3 bases from V and 5 bases from J, with 8 bases in between. This CDR3 reads CASSDGLDNEQFF. In nucleotides, the CDR3 is TGCGCCAGCAGTGATGGGCTCGACAATGAGCAGTTCTTC.

The gene calls are TRBV29-1 and TRBJ2-7; 8 bases fit TRBD2. V lost 3 bases to trimming and J lost 5 bases; unmatched junction nucleotides: 6. Looked up from germline, CDR1 is SQVTM and CDR2 is ANQGSEA. This CDR3 comprises 13 residues. CDR3 loop: CSVEERGWDEQYF. CDR3 DNA: TGCAGCGTTGAGGAGCGGGGGTGGGACGAGCAGTACTTC.

This chain links TRBV27 with TRBJ2-7; D not certain. The CDR3 spans 15 residues. Germline loops: CDR1 MNHEY, CDR2 SMNVEV (reference sequence). Trimming took off 1 base at V and 0 bases at J, with 10 bases between the two ends. CDR3 DNA sequence: TGTGCCAGCAGTTTATTTGGACCCAGCTCCTACGAGCAGTACTTC. The encoded protein is CASSLFGPSSYEQYF.

The chain couples TRBV3-1 to TRBJ2-7; TRBD2 agrees at 11 bases. From germline, CDR1 is LGHDT and CDR2 YNNKEL (reference sequence). V shed 4 bases, J shed 0 bases, and the junction held 2 bases outside the gene matches. The CDR3 runs to 15 residues. Here the CDR3 DNA reads TGTGCCAGCAGCCCGACTAGCGGGGACTCCTACGAGCAGTACTTC. This codes for CASSPTSGDSYEQYF.

The genes are TRBV5-5 and TRBJ2-4; either TRBD1 or TRBD2 may supply D (5 bases each). The germline gives CDR1 SGHKS, CDR2 YYEKEE (reference sequence). V was clipped by 4 bases and J by 13 bases, with 21 bases between them. This CDR3 contains 14 residues. CDR3 coding DNA: TGTGCCAGCAGCGTCGGTCAGGGACCCTACGGGCAGTACTTC. Translating gives CASSVGQGPYGQYF.

This chain connects TRBV9 to TRBJ2-1; 9 bases align to TRBD1. Per the germline V gene, CDR1 is SGDLS and CDR2 is YYNGEE. With 2 bases clipped from V and 4 bases from J, the junction kept 7 bases outside the gene matches. The CDR3 sequence is 16 residues long. CDR3 region: CASSVGSGTGYNEQFF. DNA of the CDR3: TGTGCCAGCAGCGTCGGATCCGGGACAGGGTACAATGAGCAGTTCTTC.

This clonotype was detected only once. The chain uses TRBV19 and TRBJ2-1; the match to TRBD1 covers 11 bases. Germline CDR1 and CDR2: LNHDA and SQIVND (reference sequence). This CDR3 comprises 14 residues. V shed 6 bases and J 7 bases; nucleotides not matched to a gene: 5. The CDR3 DNA sequence: TGTGCCAGTAGCAGCGGACAGGGGGCGAATGAGCAGTTCTTC. Amino acid sequence: CASSSGQGANEQFF.

The chain is built from TRBV20-1 and TRBJ2-7, with 7 bases fitting TRBD2. Germline assignment: CDR1 DFQATT and CDR2 SNEGSKA (reference sequence). The CDR3 has 13 residues. V trimming: 2 bases; J trimming: 6 bases; junction bases outside the gene matches: 7. CDR3 sequence reads: CSARSGTTVEQYF. The CDR3 DNA reads TGCAGTGCTAGATCCGGGACTACGGTCGAGCAGTACTTC.

To note about this clonotype: At one of its ends the junction is not consistent with the germline gene, which may arise from a read error. The rearrangement joins TRBV7-9 to TRBJ2-5; weak D call: TRBD2 (5 bases). The germline gives CDR1 SEHNR, CDR2 FQNEAQ (reference sequence). The CDR3 sequence is 11 residues long. The CDR3 DNA reads as TGCGCCAGCAGCTTGGGAGCCCCGCAGTACTTC. This gives the protein CASSLGAPQYF.